The 20 T cell receptor beta chains presented below share a single source sample, sequenced in a study of human T cells and chemical hapten exposure. TCRdb re-analysed the RACE reads in MiXCR, keeping a single row per CDR3 protein. Altogether around 57,000 distinct CDR3 sequences are present, roughly 12% being singletons, with the ten largest covering approximately 3.9%. The time point denotes: pre-sensitization, week 0. Treatment reported: therapeutic diphenylcyclopropenone sensitization with weekly scalp DPC. The source was whole blood, collected in connection with sensitization to the hapten diphenylcyclopropenone (DPC). The receptors here all came from a woman between 35 and 50 years old with alopecia areata. Some clones in this sample may be carry-over from other donors' samples.

The rearrangement uses TRBV6-5 and TRBJ2-2; 10 bases are a match to TRBD1. Trimming removed 6 bases from V and 7 bases from J; junction bases left unmatched: 5. The CDR3 has 14 residues. From germline, CDR1 is MNHEY and CDR2 SVGAGI. For the CDR3, the DNA is TGTGCCAGCAGAGGGACAGGGGATGTCGGGGAGCTGTTTTTT. Translation gives CASRGTGDVGELFF.

This clonotype was recorded a few times. The genes are TRBV7-2 and TRBJ1-5; TRBD1 aligns across 8 bases. This CDR3 contains 14 residues. The germline CDR1 and CDR2 sequences are SGHTA and FQGNSA. V was pared by 4 bases and J by 6 bases, with 5 bases of the junction left unmatched. As DNA, the CDR3 is TGTGCCAGCAGCTATCGGACAGGGACTCAGCCCCAGCATTTT. It yields the protein CASSYRTGTQPQHF.

V is TRBV5-1 and J is TRBJ1-2; 9 bases fit TRBD1. Germline trimming cut 0 bases from V and 7 bases from J; bases unmatched to any gene: 7. This CDR3 region has 15 residues. Germline V CDR1 and CDR2: SGHRS, YFSETQ. CDR3 loop: CASSLAPQGAFGYTF. The DNA of the CDR3 is TGCGCCAGCAGCTTGGCCCCACAGGGGGCGTTTGGCTACACCTTC.

This clonotype was observed a few times. This chain joins TRBV28 and TRBJ2-3; TRBD2 matches at 7 bases. This CDR3 region has 18 residues. In germline, CDR1 is MDHEN, CDR2 SYDVKM. V shed 1 base and J 3 bases; nucleotides not matched to a gene: 13. The CDR3 protein is CASSLLSWAGEGTDTQYF. Written as DNA, the CDR3 is TGTGCCAGCAGTTTATTAAGCTGGGCGGGAGAGGGTACAGATACGCAGTATTTT.

This clonotype has more than one count but fewer than ten. V usage is TRBV6-2 or TRBV6-3 and J usage is TRBJ2-2; TRBD1 aligns across 7 bases. Looked up from germline, CDR1 is MNHEY and CDR2 is SVGEGT. The CDR3 spans 16 residues. J gave up 3 bases and V 5 bases, and 9 bases lay outside the gene matches. This CDR3 reads CASSPTRDRYTGELFF. The CDR3 DNA is TGTGCCAGCAGTCCTACCCGGGACAGATACACCGGGGAGCTGTTTTTT.

The rearrangement links TRBV20-1 to TRBJ2-1, with TRBD2 identical over 12 bases. Germline V CDR1 and CDR2: DFQATT, SNEGSKA (reference sequence). This CDR3 spans 15 amino acids. Trimming took 6 bases from V and 4 from J; bases not matched to a gene: 7. The CDR3: CSADRLAGGYNEQFF. The CDR3 nucleotides are TGCAGTGCGGACCGCCTAGCGGGGGGGTACAATGAGCAGTTCTTC.

This clonotype was observed at least ten times. This CDR3 reads CAIRGGTYNEQFF. CDR3 DNA: TGTGCCATCAGGGGGGGCACCTACAATGAGCAGTTCTTC. The V call is TRBV10-3, the J call TRBJ2-1; D assignment may be TRBD1 or TRBD2 (6 bases each). Trimming removed 6 bases from V and 2 bases from J, with 8 bases in between. From germline, CDR1 is ENHRY and CDR2 SYGVKD. CDR3 size: 13 residues.

Regarding this clonotype: A much larger clone lies one base from this, so it may be a read error. The genes are TRBV12-5 and TRBJ2-1; 9 nucleotides align to TRBD2. There are 14 residues in the CDR3. Germline V CDR1 and CDR2: LGHNT, FRNRAP. The CDR3 DNA reads as TGTGCTAGTGGTACGGCGGGAGGGCCCGGTGAGCAGATCTTC. This codes for CASGTAGGPGEQIF.

In this sample, this clonotype turned up a few times. V and J are TRBV7-9 and TRBJ2-4; D call uncertain. The CDR3 contains 16 residues. Between the trimmed V and J ends, which lost 1 base and 0 bases, there was a span of 10 bases. CDR1 is SEHNR and CDR2 is FQNEAQ in the germline V gene (reference sequence). CDR3 nucleotide sequence: TGTGCCAGCAGCTTAGACGGCCTATTAGCCAAAAACATTCAGTACTTC. Protein: CASSLDGLLAKNIQYF.

Concerning this clonotype: The conserved phenylalanine or tryptophan normally closing the CDR3 is absent here, so this likely arose from a read error. The rearrangement uses TRBV18 and TRBJ1-1; D unclear. CDR3 length: 16 amino acids. V lost 5 bases and J 5 bases, leaving 21 bases between the germline ends. Germline CDR1 and CDR2: KGHSH and LQKENI. The CDR3 bases are TGTGCCAGCTCATCCCGAGATCTCACAATGGATACTGAAGCTTTCATT. Its protein product is CASSSRDLTMDTEAFI.

This clonotype was seen a few times. V and J are TRBV7-2 and TRBJ1-2, with 11 bases matching TRBD1. The V gene end was trimmed by 3 bases and the J gene end by 4 bases; junction bases not matched to a gene: 4. Looked up from germline, CDR1 is SGHTA and CDR2 is FQGNSA. The CDR3 sequence is 15 residues long. CDR3 amino acids: CASSFTGTGGYGYTF. CDR3 DNA: TGTGCCAGCAGCTTCACCGGGACAGGGGGCTATGGCTACACCTTC.

This clonotype was found many times. The chain has TRBV9 and TRBJ1-4; D is uncertain. The CDR3 is 15 residues long. The V and J ends lost 0 bases and 0 bases respectively, with 6 bases between them. Germline V gene lookup returns CDR1 SGDLS and CDR2 YYNGEE. CDR3 sequence: CASSVALATNEKLFF. The CDR3 DNA sequence: TGTGCCAGCAGCGTAGCGCTAGCAACTAATGAAAAACTGTTTTTT. Based on the CDR3 plus reference TRBV9 and TRBJ1-4, the full variable domain is DSGVTQTPKHLITATGQRVTLRCSPRSGDLSVYWYQQSLDQGLQFLIQYYNGEERAKGNILERFSAQQFPDLHSELNLSSLELGDSALYFCASSVALATNEKLFFGSGTQLSVL.

This clonotype turned up a few times. This sequence joins TRBV7-9 and TRBJ2-7; the D is unclear. The CDR3 covers 11 residues. Trimming cost V 3 bases and J 6 bases, with 6 bases left between them. CDR1 is SEHNR, CDR2 FQNEAQ, per germline (reference sequence). Here the CDR3 DNA reads TGTGCCAGCAGCTTGGGTCTCGAGCAGTACTTC. It encodes CASSLGLEQYF.

This clonotype was found many times. J is TRBJ2-5 and V is TRBV29-1; TRBD1 agrees at 7 bases. Germline V gene lookup returns CDR1 SQVTM and CDR2 ANQGSEA. After removal of 5 bases from V and 4 bases from J, the junction contained 1 base not matched to a gene. This CDR3 is 11 amino acids long. CDR3 DNA: TGCAGCGTTAGACAGGGAGAGACCCAGTACTTC. It encodes CSVRQGETQYF.

This sequence joins TRBV20-1 and TRBJ1-4, with D unresolved. Germline V gene sequence: CDR1 DFQATT, CDR2 SNEGSKA (reference sequence). The V end was cut by 5 bases, the J end by 2 bases, with 12 bases between. The CDR3 has 14 residues. The CDR3 nucleotides are TGCAGTGCTCAACCCCCCGGCACTAATGAAAAACTGTTTTTT. This translates into CSAQPPGTNEKLFF.

The V call is TRBV11-2, the J call TRBJ2-2; weak D call: TRBD2 (6 bases). Germline V gene data show CDR1 as SGHAT and CDR2 as FQNNGV. V was shortened by 8 bases and J by 2 bases, with 12 bases between the two germline ends. The length of the CDR3 is 14 residues. CDR3 bases: TGTGCCAGCCCCCAGGCGGGAAACACCGGGGAGCTGTTTTTT. Translated: CASPQAGNTGELFF.

The table lists this clonotype with a few counts. This sequence joins TRBV6-4 and TRBJ2-1; 11 positions match TRBD2. Germline V gives CDR1 MRHNA, CDR2 SNTAGT. This CDR3 spans 15 amino acids. V shed 4 bases, J shed 5 bases, and the junction held 4 bases outside the gene matches. CDR3: CASSVAGGLNNEQFF. CDR3 sequence (DNA): TGTGCCAGCAGTGTAGCGGGGGGGCTCAACAATGAGCAGTTCTTC.

This clonotype was observed a handful of times. The chain has TRBV11-2 and TRBJ2-1, with D perhaps TRBD2 (5 bases). V was clipped by 9 bases and J by 7 bases, with 19 bases between them. The CDR3 length is 14 residues. Germline CDR1 reads SGHAT; CDR2 reads FQNNGV. CDR3 loop: CASLAGLASNEQFF. The CDR3 DNA is TGTGCCAGTTTGGCGGGTCTAGCATCAAATGAGCAGTTCTTC.

This clonotype came up many times. The V and J genes are TRBV12-3 or TRBV12-4 and TRBJ1-1; D might be TRBD1 (6 bases). The V end lost 7 bases, the J end lost 0 bases, and 12 bases lay between the germline ends. The CDR3 runs 14 residues. This chain's CDR3 is CASIRGGLNTEAFF. The CDR3 coding sequence is TGTGCCAGCATCCGGGGGGGGCTGAACACTGAAGCTTTCTTT.

In this sample, this clonotype turned up many times. The chain links TRBV7-9 to TRBJ2-6; 7 bases fit TRBD1. The CDR3 totals 19 residues. Germline V CDR1 and CDR2: SEHNR, FQNEAQ (reference sequence). V lost 1 base and J lost 0; bases outside the gene matches: 9. CDR3 protein: CASSLVVGGRPSGANVLTF. The DNA of the CDR3 is TGTGCCAGCAGCTTAGTGGTAGGGGGCAGACCCTCTGGGGCCAACGTCCTGACTTTC. Full variable domain (rest looked up from reference TRBV7-9 and TRBJ2-6): DTGVSQNPRHKITKRGQNVTFRCDPISEHNRLYWYRQTLGQGPEFLTYFQNEAQLEKSRLLSDRFSAERPKGSFSTLEIQRTEQGDSAMYLCASSLVVGGRPSGANVLTFGAGSRLTVL.